This is a list of T cell receptor beta chains from one sample in a study of OX40 agonist ivuxolimab in advanced cancers. Sequencing was performed with immunoSEQ multiplex PCR; in TCRdb, only in-frame clones are kept and a portion is missing. The sample has about 83,000 clones; roughly four fifths are singletons. Here the sequenced sample was CD4+ or CD8+ T cells sorted from blood, taken in a trial of the OX40 agonist ivuxolimab. The source of these receptors is an adult with an advanced solid tumor such as melanoma, head and neck, liver or kidney cancer. Each CDR3 is given with its conserved first and last residue. A D gene is named only where the DNA matches it firmly. Size is omitted from some rows. Given values are once, few, many or a class for expanded clones.

- TRBJ2-5 TRBV7-9 TRBD1 TGTGCCAGCAGTCCGAAACCGGGACAGGGGGAGACCCAGTACTTC CASSPKPGQGETQYF
- TRBJ1-5 TRBV5-6 - TGTGCCAGCAGCTTGGGTAGAGGGGGGTCCCAGCCCCAGCATTTT CASSLGRGGSQPQHF
- TRBJ2-5 TRBV5-1 - TGCGCCAGCAGGCAGGGACGGCCCGTGAGGGGCCAAGAGACCCAGTACTTC CASRQGRPVRGQETQYF
- TRBJ2-1 TRBV18 - TGTGCCAGCTCACCACCGGAAGCCTTTAGCTCCTACAATGAGCAGTTCTTC CASSPPEAFSSYNEQFF
once TRBJ1-2 TRBV18 - TGTGCCAGCTCACCCGCGACAGGCCACTATGGCTACACCTTC CASSPATGHYGYTF
- TRBJ2-5 TRBV5-6 - TGTGCCAGCAGCACGGGACCTCCACCGGAGACCCAGTACTTC CASSTGPPPETQYF
- TRBJ2-6 TRBV7-2 - TGTGCCAGCAGCATTGTAAGCTCTGGGGCCAACGTCCTGACTTTC CASSIVSSGANVLTF
- TRBJ2-5 TRBV11-2 - TGTGCCAGCAGCCCCGAGGGGTGGACCCAGTACTTC CASSPEGWTQYF
once TRBJ1-2 TRBV28 TRBD1 TGTGCCAGCAGTTTCCAGGGGGCGGTTCTTGGCTACACCTTC CASSFQGAVLGYTF
- TRBJ2-3 TRBV5-1 TRBD2 TGCGCCAGCAGGAATGGCCGGACTAGCGGCACCACAGATACGCAGTATTTT CASRNGRTSGTTDTQYF
- TRBJ2-3 TRBV7-9 TRBD2 TGTGCCAGCAGCTTTGGGACTAGCGGGGGGGCAGATACGCAGTATTTT CASSFGTSGGADTQYF
- TRBJ2-6 TRBV29-1 - TGCAGCGGGATGAGCTCTGGGGCCAACGTCCTGACTTTC CSGMSSGANVLTF
once TRBJ2-7 TRBV5-1 - TGCGCCAGCAGCTTAGACATGGACCCGTCCCACGAGCAGTACTTC CASSLDMDPSHEQYF
few TRBJ2-5 TRBV7-6 - TGTGCCAGCAGCTTAGCTGCGGGGAGGGAGACCCAGTACTTC CASSLAAGRETQYF
- TRBJ1-2 TRBV23-1 - TGCGCCTTCCCCAGGTGGGGGTCCCAACGGGATGGCTACACCTTC CAFPRWGSQRDGYTF
- TRBJ2-2 TRBV6-5 - TGTGCCAGCAGTTACCGACAGTATAGCGGGGAGCTGTTTTTT CASSYRQYSGELFF
- TRBJ2-5 TRBV30 - TGTGCCTGGAGCCCCGGGGCAGCGCTCCAAGAGACCCAGTACTTC CAWSPGAALQETQYF
- TRBJ2-1 TRBV7-6 - TGTGCCAGCAGCCAAAATAGCGCCAATGAGCAGTTCTTC CASSQNSANEQFF
- TRBJ2-7 TRBV20-1 TRBD2 TGCAGTGGGACTAGCGGGCGGGAGCAGTACTTC CSGTSGREQYF
- TRBJ2-3 TRBV29-1 - TGCAGCGGGGGCCCGACAGTAGTGGCAGATACGCAGTATTTT CSGGPTVVADTQYF
- TRBJ1-1 TRBV25-1 - TGTGCCAGCAGGGACAGCGATAACACTGAAGCTTTCTTT CASRDSDNTEAFF
- TRBJ2-5 TRBV7-9 - TGTGCCAGCAGACTGGGTTTAGGGGAAATTGCAGGGGAGACCCAGTACTTC CASRLGLGEIAGETQYF
few TRBJ2-7 TRBV11-2 - TGTGCCAGCAGCTTAGACCCTGGACAGAGCGAGCAGTACTTC CASSLDPGQSEQYF
- TRBJ1-5 TRBV7-9 TRBD1 TGTGCCAGCAGCTTAGAGGCTGGGACAGGGGGTTTTCTGAATCAGCCCCAGCATTTT CASSLEAGTGGFLNQPQHF
- TRBJ1-2 TRBV7-2 - TGTGCCAGCAGCCAAAAGGCTAACTATGGCTACACCTTC CASSQKANYGYTF
- TRBJ2-2 TRBV5-1 - TGCGCCAGCAGCTTGGCGTCAGGGTGGACCGGGGAGCTGTTTTTT CASSLASGWTGELFF
- TRBJ1-1 TRBV4-2 - TGTGCCAGCAGCCAAGAGTTGCCTAACACTGAAGCTTTCTTT CASSQELPNTEAFF
- TRBJ2-2 TRBV27 - TGTGCCAGCAGTTTACTTTGGAACACCGGGGAGCTGTTTTTT CASSLLWNTGELFF
few TRBJ2-2 TRBV5-1 - TGCGCCAGCAGCTTCGAAGCCGGGGAGCTGTTTTTT CASSFEAGELFF
- TRBJ1-1 TRBV18 - TGTGCCAGCTCACCAGGCGACGTCAGGGAAGCTTTCTTT CASSPGDVREAFF
- TRBJ2-2 TRBV7-2 TRBD2 TGTGCCAGCAGCCTCGGACTAGCGGGGTCCGGGGAGCTGTTTTTT CASSLGLAGSGELFF
few TRBJ1-6 TRBV2 - TGTGCCAGCATAACCGACAGCTCCTATAATTCACCCCTCCACTTT CASITDSSYNSPLHF
- TRBJ2-1 TRBV4-1 - TGCGCCAGCAGCCAAGCGAGATTCCCCGGGACAAATAGAAGGAATGAGCAGTTCTTC CASSQARFPGTNRRNEQFF
- TRBJ2-3 TRBV15 - TGTGCCACCAGCAGGGAGACCAGCACAGATACGCAGTATTTT CATSRETSTDTQYF
once TRBJ2-7 TRBV5-8 - TGTGCCAGCAGCGCCAGGGGCGCCTCCTACGAGCAGTACTTC CASSARGASYEQYF
- TRBJ1-5 TRBV28 - TGTGCCAGCAGCCTGGACATTGGTGGCAATCAGCCCCAGCATTTT CASSLDIGGNQPQHF
- TRBJ1-1 TRBV7-2 - TGTGCCAGCAGCTTAGCGGGACCCACTGAAGCTTTCTTT CASSLAGPTEAFF
- TRBJ2-5 TRBV4-2 TRBD2 TGTGCCAGCAGCCAAGATCTCGGGCTAGCGGAAGGAGAGACCCAGTACTTC CASSQDLGLAEGETQYF
once TRBJ2-6 TRBV11-1 - TGTGCCAGCAGCTTACGAGTCGGGGCCAACGTCCTGACTTTC CASSLRVGANVLTF
- TRBJ2-3 TRBV2 TRBD2 TGTGCCAGCAGTCGACTAGCGGGCACAGATACGCAGTATTTT CASSRLAGTDTQYF
- TRBJ1-4 TRBV13 - TGTGCCAGCAGTCTCGGGCTCCTGGGGGCAACTAATGAAAAACTGTTTTTT CASSLGLLGATNEKLFF
- TRBJ2-6 TRBV5-1 - TGCGCCAGCAGCCTGGCGGACGGCACGGGGGCCAACGTCCTGACTTTC CASSLADGTGANVLTF
- TRBJ2-3 TRBV6-1 - TGTGCCAGCAGTGACCCCCGGGAAACAGATACGCAGTATTTT CASSDPRETDTQYF
once TRBJ1-6 TRBV6-4 TRBD1 TGTGCCAGCATTCCCGGGGGGACAGGGGAGGATAATTCACCCCTCCACTTT CASIPGGTGEDNSPLHF
once TRBJ1-5 TRBV10-3 - TGTGCCATCAGTGACAGGGGAGACAATCAGCCCCAGCATTTT CAISDRGDNQPQHF
- TRBJ1-1 TRBV6-5 - TGTGCCAGCAGTTATGTGATTCCGGGCGGAGGCACTGAAGCTTTCTTT CASSYVIPGGGTEAFF
- TRBJ2-3 TRBV5-4 TRBD2 TGTGCCAGCAGCTCCCCGGGACTAGGGGGGCCGGGGCTCACAGATACGCAGTATTTT CASSSPGLGGPGLTDTQYF
- TRBJ1-3 TRBV9 TRBD1 TGTGCCAGCAGCGAGGGGACAGTCAGCTCTGGAAACACCATATATTTT CASSEGTVSSGNTIYF